This passage covers 3 T cell receptor beta chains from one sample sequenced in a study of early T cells in non-severe SARS-CoV-2 infection (dated by TCRdb to about 2021). The library relied on 5' RACE. The sample was run on a NextSeq 500. The public sequencing data were trimmed at Q25 with fastp and processed into clonotypes with MiXCR by TCRdb, which kept only in-frame beta chains. Each CDR3 protein gets just one entry, which takes the most common genes and DNA from the rows behind it. Within this sample are tens of thousands of distinct CDR3 sequences, with 5.5% to 7.5% of them counted one time only. The ten top clones hold 7.6% of the sample. What was sequenced was whole blood. These receptors all come from an adult who was a healthcare worker with PCR-confirmed SARS-CoV-2 infection or an uninfected control (not recorded which).

Ten or more counts support this clonotype. The chain couples TRBV27 to TRBJ1-1; D not certain. CDR1 MNHEY and CDR2 SMNVEV come from the germline V gene (reference sequence). Deletions cut 2 bases from V and 1 base from J, with 11 bases between. The CDR3 runs to 15 residues. The CDR3 spells CASSLIPYRNTEAFF. The CDR3 DNA reads as TGTGCCAGCAGTTTAATCCCCTACCGGAACACTGAAGCTTTCTTT.

The rearrangement uses TRBV30 and TRBJ1-2; no definite D call. Germline lookup yields CDR1 GTSNPN and CDR2 SVGIG (reference sequence). The ends were cut back, 3 bases at V and 4 bases at J, with 6 bases in the middle. The CDR3 extends over 11 amino acids. CDR3 sequence (DNA): TGTGCCTGGAGCGCTCTCTATGGCTACACCTTC. Translation: CAWSALYGYTF. Filled out from reference TRBV30 and TRBJ1-2, the complete variable domain reads SQTIHQWPATLVQPVGSPLSLECTVEGTSNPNLYWYRQAAGRGLQLLFYSVGIGQISSEVPQNLSASRPQDRQFILSSKKLLLSDSGFYLCAWSALYGYTFGSGTRLTVV.

This clonotype was seen repeatedly, ten times or more. The chain combines TRBV10-3 with TRBJ1-1; D perhaps matches TRBD1 (5 bases). V lost 7 bases, J lost 1 base, and 13 bases lay in between. The CDR3 consists of 14 residues. Per the germline V gene, CDR1 is ENHRY and CDR2 is SYGVKD. CDR3 sequence: CAINSGHTNTEAFF. In DNA form, the CDR3 reads TGTGCCATCAATTCTGGACACACGAACACTGAAGCTTTCTTT.